Sequencing of this TCR beta chain was carried out in a study of blood T cell repertoires in COVID-19. Overall study context: From T cells, B-cell-depleted T cells, or PBMCs came the material, which was cDNA or gDNA.

This clone was seen a few times. Measured with immunoSEQ multiplex PCR; TCRdb has only the in-frame clones, and not every one. Found here are more than 200,000 clones, 70% to 85% of them singletons; the top ten hold 4.5% to 6%. The material sequenced was peripheral blood. This TCR derives from a woman aged 80 or older with active or convalescent COVID-19.

The CDR3 reads CASSNPTGREEYGYTF. CDR3 coding DNA: TGTGCCAGCAGTAATCCGACAGGCCGGGAGGAGTATGGCTACACCTTC. The rearrangement links TRBV28 to TRBJ1-2; D perhaps matches TRBD1 (6 bases). Germline V gene sequence: CDR1 MDHEN, CDR2 SYDVKM. CDR3 length: 16 residues. V lost 5 bases and J 5 bases, leaving 21 bases between the germline ends.